This T cell receptor beta chain was captured in a study of PD-L1 blockade in urothelial cancer. Study-wide context: Most patients, about 85% of the roughly 30, were males with bladder-origin cancer.

Indicated time point: pretreatment peripheral blood. Sequencing used immunoSEQ multiplex PCR; TCRdb keeps in-frame clones, though not all of them. The table has about 93,000 clones, 90% seen once. Here the sequenced sample was PBMCs, taken around atezolizumab (anti-PD-L1) treatment. This clonotype was obtained from a man aged 60 to 69 with urothelial cancer.

In DNA form, the CDR3 reads TGTGCCAGCAGTGAATCTCCGTCAGGGGCTACTGGAAACACCATATATTTT. Encoded protein: CASSESPSGATGNTIYF. This chain joins TRBV25-1 and TRBJ1-3; D perhaps matches TRBD1 (6 bases). The CDR3 runs 17 residues. Germline V CDR1 and CDR2: MGHDK, SYGVNS. Trimming stripped 1 base from V and 2 bases from J, with 15 bases between.